The clone carrying this T cell receptor beta chain has ten or more counts. The V gene lost 0 bases and the J gene lost 9 bases, with 6 bases spanning the gap. Germline V gene lookup returns CDR1 SGDLS and CDR2 YYNGEE. The CDR3 is 12 residues long. The sample belongs to a study of beta chain features in type 1 diabetes. Isolated RNA was reverse transcribed in full, so expressed TCRB transcripts were sequenced. This table comes from immunoSEQ multiplex PCR, and its TCRdb copy is limited to in-frame clones, with some not included. The repertoire holds 300,000 to 350,000 clones, with roughly 15% as singletons.

The V call is TRBV9, the J call TRBJ2-2; no firm D call. Specimen: central memory CD4+ T cells from blood. This TCR came from a man aged 25 to 40 in good health. The CDR3 spells CASSVVAWELFF. CDR3 coding DNA: TGTGCCAGCAGCGTAGTGGCCTGGGAGCTGTTTTTT.